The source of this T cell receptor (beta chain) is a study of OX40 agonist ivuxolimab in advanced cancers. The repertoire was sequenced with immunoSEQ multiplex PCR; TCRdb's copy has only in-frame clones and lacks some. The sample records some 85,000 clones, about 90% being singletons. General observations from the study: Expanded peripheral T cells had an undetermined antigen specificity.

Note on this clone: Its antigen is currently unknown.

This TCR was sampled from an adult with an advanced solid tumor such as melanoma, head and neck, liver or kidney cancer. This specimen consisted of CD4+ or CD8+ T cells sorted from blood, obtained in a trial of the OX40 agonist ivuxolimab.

Here the CDR3 reads CASSSGTVDEQYF. The CDR3 DNA sequence: TGTGCCAGCAGCTCCGGGACAGTCGACGAGCAGTACTTC. The rearrangement uses TRBV5-6 and TRBJ2-7, with 7 bases aligning to TRBD1. The CDR3 covers 13 residues. Germline CDR1 and CDR2: SGHDT and YYEEEE. Losses at the gene ends were 3 bases for V and 5 bases for J; bases not matched to a gene: 5.